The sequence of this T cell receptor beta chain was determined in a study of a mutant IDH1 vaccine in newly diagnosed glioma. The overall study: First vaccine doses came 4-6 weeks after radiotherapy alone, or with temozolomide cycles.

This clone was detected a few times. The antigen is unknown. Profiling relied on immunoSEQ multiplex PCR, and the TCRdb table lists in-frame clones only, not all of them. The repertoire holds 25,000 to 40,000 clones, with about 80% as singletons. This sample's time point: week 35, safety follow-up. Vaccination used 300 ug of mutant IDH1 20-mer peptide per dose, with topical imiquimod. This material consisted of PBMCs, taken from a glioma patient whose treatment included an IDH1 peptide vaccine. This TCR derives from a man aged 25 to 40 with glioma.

DNA of the CDR3: TGTGCCAGCAGGCCACAGGGGACTAATGAAAAACTGTTTTTT. The encoded protein is CASRPQGTNEKLFF. V and J are TRBV6-6 and TRBJ1-4; TRBD1 agrees at 7 bases. The germline CDR1 and CDR2 sequences are MNHNY and SVGAGI (reference sequence). CDR3 length equals 14 residues. Trimming at V came to 6 bases and at J to 2 bases, leaving 3 bases not matched to a gene.